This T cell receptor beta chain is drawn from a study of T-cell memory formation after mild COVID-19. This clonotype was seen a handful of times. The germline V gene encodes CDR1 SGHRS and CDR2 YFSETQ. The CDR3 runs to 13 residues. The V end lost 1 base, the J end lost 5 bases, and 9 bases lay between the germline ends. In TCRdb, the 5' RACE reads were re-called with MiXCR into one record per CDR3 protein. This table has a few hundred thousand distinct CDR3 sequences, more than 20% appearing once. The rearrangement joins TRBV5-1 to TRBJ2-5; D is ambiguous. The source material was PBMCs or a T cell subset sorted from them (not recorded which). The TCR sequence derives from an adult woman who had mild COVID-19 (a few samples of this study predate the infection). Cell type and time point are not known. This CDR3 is CASSLSVEETQYF. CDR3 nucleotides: TGCGCCAGCAGCTTGTCGGTTGAGGAGACCCAGTACTTC.